This passage covers 28 T cell receptor beta chains from one sample sequenced in a study of blood T cell repertoires in COVID-19. The data were produced by immunoSEQ multiplex PCR, yet TCRdb's version contains in-frame clones alone and is incomplete. Of more than 95,000 clones in the sample, roughly 80% were seen once. Source material: peripheral blood. These receptors were taken from a woman aged 80 or over with active or convalescent COVID-19.

V and J are TRBV15 and TRBJ2-2; TRBD1 matches 8 bases. Trimming at V came to 2 bases and at J to 4 bases, leaving 6 bases not matched to a gene. Per germline, CDR1 LNHNV and CDR2 YYDKDF (reference sequence). The CDR3 spans 16 residues. The CDR3 DNA sequence: TGTGCCACCAGCAGAAGGACAGGGAAAAGCACCGGGGAGCTGTTTTTT. Protein product: CATSRRTGKSTGELFF.

The rearrangement uses TRBV2 and TRBJ1-1; no definite D call. CDR1 is SNHLY, CDR2 FYNNEI, per germline. V lost 11 bases, J lost 0 bases, and 13 bases lay in between. The CDR3 has 13 residues. CDR3 bases: TGTGCCGCGCAGACGGAGATGAACACTGAAGCTTTCTTT. It yields the protein CAAQTEMNTEAFF. Full variable domain (rest looked up from reference TRBV2 and TRBJ1-1): EPEVTQTPSHQVTQMGQEVILRCVPISNHLYFYWYRQILGQKVEFLVSFYNNEISEKSEIFDDQFSVERPDGSNFTLKIRSTKLEDSAMYFCAAQTEMNTEAFFGQGTRLTVV.

This chain uses TRBV7-8 with TRBJ2-2, with 8 bases aligning to TRBD1. This CDR3 has 15 residues. Trimming removed 6 bases from V and 4 bases from J; junction bases left unmatched: 7. Germline CDR1 is SGHVS and CDR2 is FQNEAQ. CDR3 DNA: TGTGCCAGCAGACCTACAGGGGGGTTCACCGGGGAGCTGTTTTTT. Protein product: CASRPTGGFTGELFF.

The rearrangement uses TRBV5-4 and TRBJ1-1; 8 bases fit TRBD1. The CDR3 covers 13 residues. Germline trimming cut 4 bases from V and 8 bases from J; bases unmatched to any gene: 7. The germline gives CDR1 SGHNT, CDR2 YYREEE (reference sequence). The DNA for the CDR3 is TGTGCCAGCAGCCATGACTACAGGGGGGAAGCTTTCTTT. It codes for CASSHDYRGEAFF. The full variable domain, its missing parts supplied by reference TRBV5-4 and TRBJ1-1, is ETGVTQSPTHLIKTRGQQVTLRCSSQSGHNTVSWYQQALGQGPQFIFQYYREEENGRGNFPPRFSGLQFPNYSSELNVNALELDDSALYLCASSHDYRGEAFFGQGTRLTVV.

The V gene is TRBV25-1, the J gene TRBJ1-2, with D maybe TRBD1 (6 bases). Germline loops: CDR1 MGHDK, CDR2 SYGVNS. This CDR3 spans 14 amino acids. V lost 3 bases to trimming and J lost 8 bases, with 16 bases between them. The CDR3 DNA reads as TGTGCCAGCAGTGATTTTCAGGGGTTAAGCGGCTACACCTTC. It yields the protein CASSDFQGLSGYTF.

The chain links TRBV11-2 to TRBJ2-3; a possible D gene is TRBD2 (7 bases). From germline, CDR1 is SGHAT and CDR2 FQNNGV. This CDR3 has 18 amino acids. The V end was cut by 3 bases, the J end by 9 bases, with 28 bases between. CDR3 in amino acids: CASSLKGGLTLDTGTQYF. The CDR3 DNA follows: TGTGCCAGCAGCTTGAAGGGGGGGCTTACCCTCGATACAGGGACGCAGTATTTT.

This clone was seen just once. This chain joins TRBV18 and TRBJ1-4; perhaps TRBD1 as D (6 bases). The CDR3 totals 18 residues. Trimming pared 0 bases from V and 1 base from J, leaving 15 bases between. Germline-derived CDR1 and CDR2 are KGHSH and LQKENI. CDR3 in amino acids: CASSPPRGGSGTNEKLFF. CDR3 in DNA: TGTGCCAGCTCACCACCCAGGGGCGGGTCCGGAACTAATGAAAAACTGTTTTTT.

V usage is TRBV15 and J usage is TRBJ2-1, with 7 nucleotides matching TRBD1. Unmatched junction bases numbered 13, after V lost 2 bases and J lost 0 bases. This CDR3 is built from 19 residues. Looked up from germline, CDR1 is LNHNV and CDR2 is YYDKDF (reference sequence). CDR3 sequence reads: CATSRPGTVTLSSYNEQFF. The CDR3 DNA is TGTGCCACCAGCAGACCCGGGACAGTGACCCTAAGCTCCTACAATGAGCAGTTCTTC.

This clone was seen a few times. V and J are TRBV9 and TRBJ1-1; no clear D gene. Germline assignment: CDR1 SGDLS and CDR2 YYNGEE. The CDR3 contains 14 residues. The V and J ends lost 3 bases and 2 bases respectively, with 11 bases between them. The DNA of the CDR3 is TGTGCCAGCAGCGGACTTACTTCCAACACTGAAGCTTTCTTT. It codes for CASSGLTSNTEAFF.

The rearrangement joins TRBV28 to TRBJ2-3, with TRBD1 as a possible D gene (5 bases). The CDR3 covers 14 residues. The germline CDR1 and CDR2 sequences are MDHEN and SYDVKM. The V and J ends lost 6 bases and 2 bases respectively, with 12 bases between them. CDR3: CASRTQGLTDTQYF. The CDR3 DNA reads TGTGCCAGCAGAACGCAGGGCCTCACAGATACGCAGTATTTT. The whole variable domain, filled in from reference TRBV28 and TRBJ2-3, reads DVKVTQSSRYLVKRTGEKVFLECVQDMDHENMFWYRQDPGLGLRLIYFSYDVKMKEKGDIPEGYSVSREKKERFSLILESASTNQTSMYLCASRTQGLTDTQYFGPGTRLTVL.

This clone has a handful of counts. V gene TRBV19 combines with J gene TRBJ1-2; tentatively, D is TRBD1 (5 bases). The CDR3 runs 14 residues. V lost 4 bases to trimming and J lost 4 bases, with 13 bases between them. CDR1 is LNHDA and CDR2 is SQIVND in the germline V gene (reference sequence). CDR3 nucleotide sequence: TGTGCCAGTAGTACCCCCTGGGACTTCTATGGCTACACCTTC. Translated: CASSTPWDFYGYTF.

The chain joins TRBV5-4 to TRBJ2-3, with unresolved D. From germline, CDR1 is SGHNT and CDR2 YYREEE (reference sequence). V was trimmed by 1 base and J by 1 base, leaving 10 bases between them. The CDR3 runs 15 residues. CDR3 protein: CASSLKARGTDTQYF. The CDR3, as DNA: TGTGCCAGCAGCTTGAAGGCTAGAGGCACAGATACGCAGTATTTT.

This clone has more than one count but fewer than ten. The rearrangement joins TRBV20-1 to TRBJ1-4; D is perhaps TRBD1 (5 bases). There are 11 residues in the CDR3. Trimming stripped 6 bases from V and 8 bases from J, with 10 bases between. Germline V gene data show CDR1 as DFQATT and CDR2 as SNEGSKA (reference sequence). The CDR3 nucleotides are TGCAGTGCGGAAAAGGGGGAAAAACTGTTTTTT. Its protein product is CSAEKGEKLFF.

The gene calls are TRBV28 and TRBJ1-2, with TRBD1 matching over 7 bases. The CDR3 runs 13 residues. V lost 3 bases to trimming and J lost 5 bases; unmatched junction nucleotides: 3. Germline CDR1 MDHEN, CDR2 SYDVKM. The chain's CDR3 is CASSLSGGYGYTF. The CDR3 DNA reads as TGTGCCAGCAGTTTGTCAGGGGGATATGGCTACACCTTC.

This clone was seen more than once but under ten times. This chain connects TRBV12-3 or TRBV12-4 to TRBJ1-1, with 7 bases fitting TRBD1. CDR3 size: 12 residues. With 6 bases clipped from V and 5 bases from J, the junction kept 3 bases outside the gene matches. CDR3 in amino acids: CASRAQGTEAFF. In DNA form, the CDR3 reads TGTGCCAGCAGAGCACAGGGGACTGAAGCTTTCTTT.

V gene TRBV28 combines with J gene TRBJ1-1; no reliable D call. Trimming took 7 bases from V and 7 from J, leaving 16 bases between them. The CDR3 length is 13 residues. Germline CDR1 MDHEN, CDR2 SYDVKM. The CDR3 DNA sequence: TGTGCCAGCATTTCACCGGCGGGCAGTGAAGCTTTCTTT. Its protein is CASISPAGSEAFF.

The chain employs TRBV10-3 and TRBJ1-2; TRBD1 is a possible D gene (5 bases). Germline lookup yields CDR1 ENHRY and CDR2 SYGVKD. Trimming left V 8 bases short and J 2 bases short, with 12 bases between. This CDR3 is built from 13 residues. The DNA of the CDR3 is TGTGCCATCGGGGCGGCGAGCAACTATGGCTACACCTTC. Residues: CAIGAASNYGYTF.

The V and J genes are TRBV6-6 and TRBJ1-5; D may be TRBD1 (5 bases). The length of the CDR3 is 14 residues. Germline V gives CDR1 MNHNY, CDR2 SVGAGI (reference sequence). V was clipped by 2 bases and J by 7 bases, with 12 bases between them. The CDR3 loop is CASSYLPGSQPQHF. CDR3 DNA sequence: TGTGCCAGCAGTTACCTTCCAGGGTCCCAGCCCCAGCATTTT.

The CDR3 DNA is TGTGCCAGCTCACCCCAGGCTACCTACGAGCAGTACTTC. Its protein is CASSPQATYEQYF. The chain links TRBV18 to TRBJ2-7; the D is unclear. Germline V lookup: CDR1 KGHSH, CDR2 LQKENI. This CDR3 has 13 residues. The V and J ends lost 3 bases and 2 bases respectively, with 8 bases between them. The complete variable domain, with remaining parts taken from reference TRBV18 and TRBJ2-7, reads NAGVMQNPRHLVRRRGQEARLRCSPMKGHSHVYWYRQLPEEGLKFMVYLQKENIIDESGMPKERFSAEFPKEGPSILRIQQVVRGDSAAYFCASSPQATYEQYFGPGTRLTVT.

The chain couples TRBV27 to TRBJ2-6, with 8 positions matching TRBD1. V was pared by 5 bases and J by 2 bases, with 8 bases of the junction left unmatched. Germline V lookup: CDR1 MNHEY, CDR2 SMNVEV (reference sequence). The CDR3 covers 17 residues. The CDR3 coding sequence is TGTGCCAGCAGTCTTATCCCAGGGGGCCCTGGGGCCAACGTCCTGACTTTC. It codes for CASSLIPGGPGANVLTF.

This rearrangement joins TRBV3-1 (or the pseudogene TRBV3-2) to TRBJ1-2; 9 nucleotides match TRBD1. Looked up from germline, CDR1 is LGHDT and CDR2 is YNNKEL (reference sequence). CDR3 size: 15 residues. The V segment lost 3 bases and the J segment 8 bases; nucleotides outside the gene matches: 10. The CDR3 coding sequence is TGTGCCAGCAGCCACCACGACAGGGGGACAGGCGGCTACACCTTC. The encoded protein is CASSHHDRGTGGYTF.

V and J are TRBV30 and TRBJ1-3; no firm D call. The germline V gene has CDR1 GTSNPN and CDR2 SVGIG (reference sequence). The CDR3 has 14 residues. The germline V and J ends were trimmed by 2 bases and 4 bases, with 12 bases remaining between them. The CDR3 reads CAWSMTPGGNTIYF. The CDR3 coding sequence is TGTGCCTGGAGTATGACCCCAGGAGGAAACACCATATATTTT.

The chain recombines TRBV20-1 with TRBJ2-1; 10 positions agree with TRBD2. The CDR3 has 15 residues. Germline V lookup: CDR1 DFQATT, CDR2 SNEGSKA (reference sequence). Germline trimming cut 3 bases from V and 4 bases from J; bases unmatched to any gene: 6. In DNA form, the CDR3 reads TGCAGTGCTAGTACCTTAGCGGGGGGTTACAATGAGCAGTTCTTC. Residues: CSASTLAGGYNEQFF.

The chain recombines TRBV11-2 with TRBJ1-3; no clear D gene. Trimming removed 5 bases at V and 6 bases at J, with 11 bases between. The CDR3 loop spans 13 amino acids. From germline, CDR1 is SGHAT and CDR2 FQNNGV. The CDR3 sequence: CASSRGQLNTIYF. In DNA, the CDR3 is TGTGCCAGCAGCCGCGGGCAGTTAAACACCATATATTTT. The full variable domain, completed using reference TRBV11-2 and TRBJ1-3, is EAGVAQSPRYKIIEKRQSVAFWCNPISGHATLYWYQQILGQGPKLLIQFQNNGVVDDSQLPKDRFSAERLKGVDSTLKIQPAKLEDSAVYLCASSRGQLNTIYFGEGSWLTVV.

The chain employs TRBV5-1 and TRBJ2-2; 7 bases fit TRBD1. J lost 5 bases, V lost 4 bases, and 2 bases had no gene match. This CDR3 region has 13 residues. Germline CDR1 reads SGHRS; CDR2 reads YFSETQ. The CDR3 coding sequence is TGCGCCAGCAGCCTACAGGGGACCGGGGAGCTGTTTTTT. This gives the protein CASSLQGTGELFF.

The chain carries TRBV5-6 and TRBJ1-4; D perhaps matches TRBD1 (5 bases). The CDR3 sequence is 15 residues long. CDR1 and CDR2 from the germline V gene are SGHDT and YYEEEE. Trimming took off 3 bases at V and 5 bases at J, with 14 bases between the two ends. The CDR3 region has the DNA TGTGCCAGCAGCTGGCGACAGACCATGAATGAAAAACTGTTTTTT. As protein: CASSWRQTMNEKLFF.

The chain joins TRBV10-3 to TRBJ1-6; 11 nucleotides match TRBD1. This CDR3 has 13 amino acids. The junction had 5 bases not matched to a gene; V was cut back by 5 bases and J by 14 bases. From germline, CDR1 is ENHRY and CDR2 SYGVKD. The CDR3 bases are TGTGCCATCAGTCAGGGACAGGGGGTTTCCCTCCACTTT. As protein: CAISQGQGVSLHF.

The chain employs TRBV19 and TRBJ1-2; possible D gene TRBD1, 6 bases. Germline CDR1 reads LNHDA; CDR2 reads SQIVND (reference sequence). The CDR3 has 14 amino acids. Deletions cut 3 bases from V and 4 bases from J, with 12 bases between. Here the CDR3 DNA reads TGTGCCAGTAGTATTCAGACAGGACTCTATGGCTACACCTTC. Protein product: CASSIQTGLYGYTF.